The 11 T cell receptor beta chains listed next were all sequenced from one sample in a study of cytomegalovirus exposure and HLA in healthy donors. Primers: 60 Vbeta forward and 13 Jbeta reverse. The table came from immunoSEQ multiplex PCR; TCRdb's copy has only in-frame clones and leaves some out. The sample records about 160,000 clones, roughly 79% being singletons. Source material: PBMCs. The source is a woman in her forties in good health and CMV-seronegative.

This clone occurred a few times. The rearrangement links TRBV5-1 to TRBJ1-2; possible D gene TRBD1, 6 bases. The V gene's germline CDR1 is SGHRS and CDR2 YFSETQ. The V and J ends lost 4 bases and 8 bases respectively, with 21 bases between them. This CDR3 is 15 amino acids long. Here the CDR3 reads CASSAQTGRSGGYTF. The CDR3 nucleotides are TGCGCCAGCAGCGCCCAAACAGGGCGAAGTGGGGGCTACACCTTC.

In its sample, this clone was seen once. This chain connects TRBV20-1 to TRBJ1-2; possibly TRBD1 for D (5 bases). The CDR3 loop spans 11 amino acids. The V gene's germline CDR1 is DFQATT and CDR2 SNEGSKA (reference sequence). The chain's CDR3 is CRALGGDGYTF. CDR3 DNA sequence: TGCAGGGCCCTCGGGGGAGATGGCTACACCTTC.

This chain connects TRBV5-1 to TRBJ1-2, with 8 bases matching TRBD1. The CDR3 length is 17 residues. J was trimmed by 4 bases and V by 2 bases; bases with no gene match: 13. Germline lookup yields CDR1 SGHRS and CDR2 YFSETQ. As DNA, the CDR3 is TGCGCCAGCAGCTTAATCGGCCAGGGGGCTCTATTCTATGGCTACACCTTC. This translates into CASSLIGQGALFYGYTF.

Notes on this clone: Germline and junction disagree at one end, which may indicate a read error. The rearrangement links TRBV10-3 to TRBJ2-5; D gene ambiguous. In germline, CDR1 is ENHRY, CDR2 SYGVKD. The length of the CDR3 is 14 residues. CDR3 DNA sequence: TGTGCCATCAGTGAGTCGAGCAGCCAAGAGGCCCAGTACTTC. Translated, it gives CAISESSSQEAQYF.

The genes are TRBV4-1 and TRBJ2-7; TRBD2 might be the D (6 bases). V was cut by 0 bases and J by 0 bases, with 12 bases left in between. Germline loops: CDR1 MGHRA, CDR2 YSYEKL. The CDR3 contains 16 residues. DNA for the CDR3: TGCGCCAGCAGCCAAGAAACGGGAGTGAGCTCCTACGAGCAGTACTTC. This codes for CASSQETGVSSYEQYF.

CDR3: CASSIEGQGTYNEQFF. The DNA of the CDR3 is TGTGCCAGTAGTATCGAGGGACAGGGGACCTACAATGAGCAGTTCTTC. The chain has TRBV19 and TRBJ2-1, with 10 bases fitting TRBD1. Germline lookup yields CDR1 LNHDA and CDR2 SQIVND (reference sequence). V trimming: 3 bases; J trimming: 2 bases; junction bases outside the gene matches: 4. The CDR3 runs to 16 residues.

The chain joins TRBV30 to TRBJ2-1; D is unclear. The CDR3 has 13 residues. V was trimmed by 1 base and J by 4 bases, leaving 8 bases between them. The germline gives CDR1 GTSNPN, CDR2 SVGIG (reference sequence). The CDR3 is CAWSASDYNEQFF. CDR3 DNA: TGTGCCTGGAGTGCTTCAGATTACAATGAGCAGTTCTTC. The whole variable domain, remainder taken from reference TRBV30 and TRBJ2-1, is SQTIHQWPATLVQPVGSPLSLECTVEGTSNPNLYWYRQAAGRGLQLLFYSVGIGQISSEVPQNLSASRPQDRQFILSSKKLLLSDSGFYLCAWSASDYNEQFFGPGTRLTVL.

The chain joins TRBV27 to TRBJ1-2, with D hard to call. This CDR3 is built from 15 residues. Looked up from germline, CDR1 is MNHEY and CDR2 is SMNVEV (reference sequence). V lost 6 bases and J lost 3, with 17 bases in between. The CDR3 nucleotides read TGTGCCAGCAGGATGATGACGGACTCGGACTATGGCTACACCTTC. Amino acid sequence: CASRMMTDSDYGYTF.

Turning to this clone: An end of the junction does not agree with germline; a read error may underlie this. The CDR3 nucleotides read TGTGCTAGCAGCCCAGAGGCGGGAGCCCCCTACAATGAGCAGTTCTTC. The encoded protein is CASSPEAGAPYNEQFF. V gene TRBV7-7 combines with J gene TRBJ2-1; TRBD2 matches at 7 bases. The CDR3 consists of 16 residues. Germline-derived CDR1 and CDR2 are SSHAT and FNYEAQ (reference sequence).

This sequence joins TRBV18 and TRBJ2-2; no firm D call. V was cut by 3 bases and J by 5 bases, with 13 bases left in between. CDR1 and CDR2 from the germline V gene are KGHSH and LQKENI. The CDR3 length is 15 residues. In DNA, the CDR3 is TGTGCCAGCTCACCGGAACCCCCAGGAACCGGGGAGCTGTTTTTT. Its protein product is CASSPEPPGTGELFF.

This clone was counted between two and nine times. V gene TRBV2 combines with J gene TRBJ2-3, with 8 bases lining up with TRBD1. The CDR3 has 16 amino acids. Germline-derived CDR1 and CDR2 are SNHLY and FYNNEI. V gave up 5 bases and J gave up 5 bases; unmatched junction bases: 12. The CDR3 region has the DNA TGTGCCAGCAGTCTCCGACAGGGGAGGTTAGGAGATACGCAGTATTTT. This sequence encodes CASSLRQGRLGDTQYF. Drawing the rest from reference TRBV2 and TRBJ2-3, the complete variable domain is EPEVTQTPSHQVTQMGQEVILRCVPISNHLYFYWYRQILGQKVEFLVSFYNNEISEKSEIFDDQFSVERPDGSNFTLKIRSTKLEDSAMYFCASSLRQGRLGDTQYFGPGTRLTVL.